Listed below are T cell receptor beta chains from one sample, sequenced in a study of cytomegalovirus exposure and HLA in healthy donors. Profiling relied on immunoSEQ multiplex PCR, and the TCRdb table lists in-frame clones only, not all of them. The sample lists almost 70,000 clones; roughly 70% were seen once. The sequencing input was PBMCs. The receptors were sampled from a male donor in good health and CMV-seropositive. CDR3s include the opening cysteine and the closing phenylalanine or tryptophan. D genes are given only for firm matches. Clone size is not always given. Where it is, it says once, few, many or a class for expanded clones.

d_call	v_call	clone_size	j_call	cdr3_aa	cdr3_nt
TRBD2	TRBV7-2	once	TRBJ2-1	CASSRTSNNEQFF	TGTGCCAGCAGCCGGACTAGTAACAATGAGCAGTTCTTC
TRBD1	TRBV10-1	.	TRBJ2-3	CASGTGADTQYF	TGCGCCAGTGGGACAGGGGCAGATACGCAGTATTTT
.	TRBV6-1	.	TRBJ2-3	CASSEDTTDTQYF	TGTGCCAGCAGTGAGGACACCACAGATACGCAGTATTTT
.	TRBV7-9	.	TRBJ1-5	CASSPQTSNQPQHF	TGTGCCAGCAGCCCCCAAACAAGCAATCAGCCCCAGCATTTT
TRBD2	TRBV29-1	.	TRBJ2-1	CAGGLAGVMSEQFF	TGCGCTGGGGGGCTAGCGGGAGTTATGAGTGAGCAGTTCTTC
TRBD2	TRBV7-2	.	TRBJ2-5	CASSLQAGGQETQYF	TGTGCCAGCAGCTTACAGGCGGGGGGGCAAGAGACCCAGTACTTC
TRBD1	TRBV18	.	TRBJ1-2	CASSRGQGPNYGYTF	TGTGCCAGCTCACGGGGACAGGGCCCTAACTATGGCTACACCTTC
.	TRBV5-8	.	TRBJ1-4	CASSHRSGTRGEKLFF	TGTGCCAGCAGCCACCGCTCCGGGACTAGGGGGGAAAAACTGTTTTTT
.	TRBV7-2	.	TRBJ1-6	CASSVQPTGYNSPLHF	TGTGCCAGCAGCGTCCAGCCTACAGGCTATAATTCACCCCTCCACTTT
.	TRBV29-1	.	TRBJ2-3	CSVEGTPRADTQYF	TGCAGCGTTGAAGGGACTCCGCGGGCAGATACGCAGTATTTT
TRBD1	TRBV9	.	TRBJ2-7	CASSVVSGGTDYEQYF	TGTGCCAGCAGCGTAGTGTCAGGGGGCACAGACTACGAGCAGTACTTC
TRBD1	TRBV6-1	once	TRBJ2-7	CASTQGTVSYEQYF	TGTGCCAGCACTCAAGGGACAGTCTCCTACGAGCAGTACTTC
.	TRBV19	few	TRBJ2-1	CASRPELFYNEQFF	TGTGCCAGTAGGCCGGAGTTATTCTACAATGAGCAGTTCTTC
.	TRBV9	.	TRBJ1-1	CASSVEWEPNTEAFF	TGTGCCAGCAGCGTAGAATGGGAGCCGAACACTGAAGCTTTCTTT
.	TRBV18	.	TRBJ1-5	CASSPINAGGNQPQHF	TGTGCCAGCTCACCAATTAACGCCGGGGGCAATCAGCCCCAGCATTTT
TRBD1	TRBV5-4	few	TRBJ2-7	CASSFRQGGKQYF	TGTGCCAGCAGCTTCCGACAGGGTGGTAAGCAGTACTTC
TRBD2	TRBV27	few	TRBJ2-3	CASSFGLAGGGATQYF	TGTGCCAGCAGTTTTGGTCTAGCGGGAGGAGGGGCTACGCAGTATTTT
TRBD1	TRBV4-1	.	TRBJ1-2	CASSQEDRGPGYTF	TGCGCCAGCAGCCAAGAGGACAGGGGGCCTGGCTACACCTTC
.	TRBV4-1	.	TRBJ1-5	CASSQRGGGNQPQHF	TGCGCCAGCAGCCAACGGGGGGGAGGCAATCAGCCCCAGCATTTT
TRBD1	TRBV29-1	few	TRBJ2-1	CSVEPDRGPNEQFF	TGCAGCGTTGAACCGGACAGGGGGCCCAATGAGCAGTTCTTC
TRBD2	TRBV29-1	.	TRBJ2-5	CSVAGLAGVALETQYF	TGCAGCGTTGCTGGACTAGCGGGAGTGGCGTTAGAGACCCAGTACTTC
TRBD1	TRBV7-2	few	TRBJ1-2	CASSLANRGNNGYTF	TGTGCCAGCAGCTTAGCGAACAGGGGAAATAATGGCTACACCTTC
TRBD1	TRBV4-1	.	TRBJ2-5	CASSPGGTGVGETQYF	TGCGCCAGCAGCCCCGGGGGGACAGGGGTTGGAGAGACCCAGTACTTC
TRBD2	TRBV2	.	TRBJ2-7	CASWGEGLAAPYEQYF	TGTGCCAGCTGGGGGGAAGGACTAGCGGCTCCCTACGAGCAGTACTTC
TRBD1	TRBV19	few	TRBJ1-1	CASTPGAGGNTEAFF	TGTGCCAGTACCCCCGGGGCAGGGGGGAACACTGAAGCTTTCTTT
.	TRBV27	.	TRBJ1-1	CASSLLEGMNTEAFF	TGTGCCAGCAGTTTATTGGAGGGGATGAACACTGAAGCTTTCTTT
.	TRBV29-1	.	TRBJ2-4	CSVVAQGTKNIQYF	TGCAGCGTTGTAGCACAGGGAACCAAAAACATTCAGTACTTC
.	TRBV2	.	TRBJ2-1	CASTRGIYNEQFF	TGTGCTTCAACGAGGGGGATTTACAATGAGCAGTTCTTC
TRBD2	TRBV28	.	TRBJ2-1	CASSPGLAGEVDEQFF	TGTGCCAGCAGCCCTGGACTAGCGGGAGAGGTAGATGAGCAGTTCTTC
TRBD2	TRBV2	.	TRBJ2-7	CASTRDAGVYEQYF	TGTGCCAGCACCCGAGACGCGGGGGTCTACGAGCAGTACTTC
TRBD2	TRBV5-1	.	TRBJ2-2	CASSLKAGGRITGELFF	TGCGCCAGCAGCCTTAAGGCGGGAGGGCGGATCACCGGGGAGCTGTTTTTT
TRBD2	TRBV5-5	few	TRBJ2-7	CASRPLAVYEQYF	TGTGCCAGCAGGCCTCTAGCGGTCTACGAGCAGTACTTC
TRBD2	TRBV2	.	TRBJ2-5	CASLKRGRETQYF	TGTGCCAGCTTAAAGCGGGGTCGGGAGACCCAGTACTTC
TRBD2	TRBV7-8	.	TRBJ2-3	CASSPTRTSGGSTDTQYF	TGTGCCAGCAGCCCAACAAGGACTAGCGGGGGCTCCACAGATACGCAGTATTTT
.	TRBV19	.	TRBJ1-4	CASSGSINEKLFF	TGTGCCAGTTCGGGGTCCATAAATGAAAAACTGTTTTTT
.	TRBV7-3	.	TRBJ1-1	CASSLMGADSRNTEAFF	TGTGCCAGCAGCTTAATGGGAGCGGACAGCAGAAACACTGAAGCTTTCTTT
.	TRBV5-4	.	TRBJ2-7	CASSLTGEGEQYF	TGTGCCAGCAGCCTGACAGGGGAGGGGGAGCAGTACTTC
.	TRBV30	.	TRBJ2-2	CAWSVRWGAGDTGELFF	TGTGCCTGGAGTGTCAGATGGGGGGCGGGAGACACCGGGGAGCTGTTTTTT
.	TRBV5-5	.	TRBJ2-5	CASSLVSRGGETQYF	TGTGCCAGCAGCTTGGTTTCAAGGGGGGGAGAGACCCAGTACTTC
.	TRBV5-4	.	TRBJ2-3	CASSFRLGGSTDTQYF	TGTGCCAGCAGCTTTAGGCTCGGCGGGAGCACAGATACGCAGTATTTT